These 6 T cell receptor beta chains were all obtained from the same sample, sequenced in a study of beta chain features in type 1 diabetes. Their antigens are not known. Study conclusions and caveats: Moderate yet significant TCRB CDR3 shortening was seen in Type 1 diabetes patients in all four CD4+ subsets.

Expressed TCRB transcripts were sequenced after all isolated RNA was converted to cDNA. TCRdb keeps only in-frame clones here, not all; method: immunoSEQ multiplex PCR. The table includes around 130,000 clones, 16% detected once. Specimen: central memory CD4+ T cells from blood. These receptors all stem from a man aged 30 to 45 with type 1 diabetes.

V gene TRBV5-8 combines with J gene TRBJ1-1; D gene ambiguous. The CDR3 covers 13 residues. Trimming took 0 bases from V and 1 from J, leaving 4 bases between them. Germline V lookup: CDR1 SGHTS, CDR2 YDEGEE. This CDR3 reads CASSLDRNTEAFF. CDR3 nucleotide sequence: TGTGCCAGCAGCTTGGACAGGAACACTGAAGCTTTCTTT.

This clone was found a few times. This chain uses TRBV7-9 with TRBJ1-2; D unclear. Germline CDR1 reads SEHNR; CDR2 reads FQNEAQ (reference sequence). Deletions cut 5 bases from V and 7 bases from J, with 14 bases between. The CDR3 loop spans 13 amino acids. The CDR3 sequence is CASSAPSEGGYTF. The DNA of the CDR3 is TGTGCCAGCAGCGCCCCGTCGGAGGGTGGCTACACCTTC.

The rearrangement joins TRBV7-2 to TRBJ1-3, with D unresolved. Germline lookup yields CDR1 SGHTA and CDR2 FQGNSA. V shed 2 bases and J shed 4 bases, with 6 bases lying between them. CDR3 length equals 13 residues. Here the CDR3 reads CASSLWEGNTIYF. The CDR3 DNA reads TGTGCCAGCAGCTTATGGGAGGGAAACACCATATATTTT.

This clone has only a few counts. Other DNA sequences from this sample encode an identical CDR3 as well. This chain joins TRBV7-9 and TRBJ1-1; D may be TRBD1 (5 bases). The V end lost 6 bases, the J end lost 1 base, and 9 bases lay between the germline ends. Looked up from germline, CDR1 is SEHNR and CDR2 is FQNEAQ (reference sequence). The CDR3 is 13 residues long. The CDR3 DNA follows: TGTGCCAGCAGAACCGGGGGGAACACTGAAGCTTTCTTT. This sequence encodes CASRTGGNTEAFF. Full variable domain (missing parts from reference TRBV7-9 and TRBJ1-1): DTGVSQNPRHKITKRGQNVTFRCDPISEHNRLYWYRQTLGQGPEFLTYFQNEAQLEKSRLLSDRFSAERPKGSFSTLEIQRTEQGDSAMYLCASRTGGNTEAFFGQGTRLTVV.

The gene calls are TRBV6-6 and TRBJ1-2; D perhaps matches TRBD1 (5 bases). Trimming stripped 10 bases from V and 3 bases from J, with 12 bases between. The CDR3 consists of 12 residues. In germline, CDR1 is MNHNY, CDR2 SVGAGI (reference sequence). Here the CDR3 reads CATSGTDYGYTF. DNA of the CDR3: TGTGCCACCAGCGGGACGGACTATGGCTACACCTTC.

This clone was found a few times. The rearrangement links TRBV7-2 to TRBJ1-2, with a tentative D call TRBD1 (6 bases). Germline CDR1 SGHTA, CDR2 FQGNSA. V was clipped by 5 bases and J by 5 bases, with 15 bases between them. CDR3 length: 14 residues. The CDR3 region has the DNA TGTGCCAGCAGCCCCGTCGGACAGATGTATGGCTACACCTTC. Its protein product is CASSPVGQMYGYTF.